The 10 T cell receptor beta chains below come from one sample, sequenced in a study of blood T cell repertoires in COVID-19. Method: immunoSEQ multiplex PCR; TCRdb's copy keeps in-frame clones and lacks some. Of over 200,000 clones in the sample, about 88% are singletons; the top ten hold less than 3.5%. The sequencing input was peripheral blood. The receptors were gathered from a woman aged 55-75 years with acute or convalescent COVID-19.

The sample holds one count of this clone. V and J are TRBV3-1 (or the pseudogene TRBV3-2) and TRBJ2-5; D may be TRBD2 (6 bases). Germline CDR1 is LGHDT and CDR2 is YNNKEL (reference sequence). V lost 2 bases and J 5 bases, leaving 15 bases between the germline ends. The CDR3 has 15 residues. The CDR3 bases are TGTGCCAGCAGCCAATCTTCGTGGGAGGAGGAGACCCAGTACTTC. Translation gives CASSQSSWEEETQYF.

V gene TRBV6-2 or TRBV6-3 combines with J gene TRBJ2-1; 11 bases match TRBD1. Germline CDR1 is MNHEY and CDR2 is SVGEGT. CDR3 length: 17 residues. Trimming removed 4 bases from V and 7 bases from J; junction bases left unmatched: 12. The CDR3 is CASSSYLGTGGDNEQFF. The CDR3, as DNA: TGTGCCAGCAGTTCCTACCTTGGGACAGGGGGTGATAATGAGCAGTTCTTC.

The V and J genes are TRBV30 and TRBJ1-2, with 9 bases fitting TRBD1. V lost 0 bases to trimming and J lost 2 bases; unmatched junction nucleotides: 13. This CDR3 comprises 18 residues. Germline lookup yields CDR1 GTSNPN and CDR2 SVGIG (reference sequence). CDR3 region: CAWSVRLGQGVLNYGYTF. The CDR3 DNA sequence: TGTGCCTGGAGTGTACGATTGGGACAGGGTGTTCTGAACTATGGCTACACCTTC. The full variable domain, its missing parts supplied by reference TRBV30 and TRBJ1-2, is SQTIHQWPATLVQPVGSPLSLECTVEGTSNPNLYWYRQAAGRGLQLLFYSVGIGQISSEVPQNLSASRPQDRQFILSSKKLLLSDSGFYLCAWSVRLGQGVLNYGYTFGSGTRLTVV.

The rearrangement joins TRBV30 to TRBJ1-4; 7 bases match TRBD1. Germline trimming cut 2 bases from V and 4 bases from J; bases unmatched to any gene: 10. This CDR3 region has 16 residues. Germline loops: CDR1 GTSNPN, CDR2 SVGIG (reference sequence). CDR3 in DNA: TGTGCCTGGAGTCCTTCGAGGACAGGATTTAATGAAAAACTGTTTTTT. Protein product: CAWSPSRTGFNEKLFF. Full variable domain (outside the CDR3, taken from reference TRBV30 and TRBJ1-4): SQTIHQWPATLVQPVGSPLSLECTVEGTSNPNLYWYRQAAGRGLQLLFYSVGIGQISSEVPQNLSASRPQDRQFILSSKKLLLSDSGFYLCAWSPSRTGFNEKLFFGSGTQLSVL.

This chain links TRBV9 with TRBJ1-1; D is perhaps TRBD1 (5 bases). Per the germline V gene, CDR1 is SGDLS and CDR2 is YYNGEE. V was trimmed by 0 bases and J by 0 bases, leaving 15 bases between them. This CDR3 has 17 amino acids. CDR3 amino acids: CASSVELGGILNTEAFF. The DNA of the CDR3 is TGTGCCAGCAGCGTAGAATTGGGGGGGATTCTGAACACTGAAGCTTTCTTT.

V gene TRBV29-1 combines with J gene TRBJ2-5; a possible D gene is TRBD2 (5 bases). Germline loops: CDR1 SQVTM, CDR2 ANQGSEA. The CDR3 sequence is 11 residues long. V was cut by 6 bases and J by 5 bases, with 10 bases left in between. DNA for the CDR3: TGCAGCGTCTCTAGCTCGGAGACCCAGTACTTC. Encoded protein: CSVSSSETQYF.

This clone appeared a few times. The chain links TRBV24-1 to TRBJ1-5, with 8 bases identical to TRBD1. This CDR3 region has 15 residues. Per germline, CDR1 KGHDR and CDR2 SFDVKD. The V and J ends lost 4 bases and 4 bases, in that order; junction bases with no gene match: 5. CDR3 sequence (DNA): TGTGCCACCAGTGACCCTAGACAGGGGAATCAGCCCCAGCATTTT. Residues: CATSDPRQGNQPQHF.

The gene calls are TRBV18 and TRBJ2-1; TRBD2 might be the D (6 bases). This CDR3 spans 16 amino acids. Trimming shortened V by 4 bases and J by 6 bases, and 19 bases separated the two germline ends. The germline V gene encodes CDR1 KGHSH and CDR2 LQKENI. The CDR3 nucleotides are TGTGCCAGCTCACGTCGACTAGTAGGAACGGGCAATGAGCAGTTCTTC. Amino acids: CASSRRLVGTGNEQFF.

The chain combines TRBV9 with TRBJ1-1, with 7 bases aligning to TRBD1. V gave up 3 bases and J gave up 3 bases; unmatched junction bases: 5. This CDR3 has 14 amino acids. In germline, CDR1 is SGDLS, CDR2 YYNGEE. CDR3 DNA sequence: TGTGCCAGCAGCGCGCGGCAGGGGGACACTGAAGCTTTCTTT. This codes for CASSARQGDTEAFF.

The chain links TRBV11-2 to TRBJ2-5; 12 bases are a match to TRBD2. From germline, CDR1 is SGHAT and CDR2 FQNNGV. The length of the CDR3 is 15 residues. V lost 5 bases, J lost 9 bases, and 10 bases stayed unmatched. As DNA, the CDR3 is TGTGCCAGCAGCCCCGGGACTAGCGGGCCCGAAGCCCAGTACTTC. This codes for CASSPGTSGPEAQYF.